The present T cell receptor beta chain was sequenced within a study of blood T cells in healthy people across ages. Points from the study as a whole: The long-lived group displayed more naive CD4+ cells, plus higher diversity, than the aged donors did. Investigators viewed diversity estimates from one million T cells as underestimates, the study reported.

Caucasian individuals from Russia who were healthy and aged about 6 to 100 acted as donors. Isolation per sample recovered at least 7 million PBMCs. This CDR3 contains 17 residues. CDR1 is LGHNA and CDR2 is YSLEER in the germline V gene. A second roughly 7 to 12 cycle PCR used barcoded and J-beta primers. TCRdb re-called the 5' RACE reads with MiXCR, one entry per CDR3 protein. The data hold roughly 2 million distinct CDR3 sequences, with about 49% observed a single time. Note on this clonotype: Its specificity is unknown. One junction end does not reproduce the germline sequence, and a read error may be involved.

Sequencing was done on a sample of blood. The V and J genes are TRBV4-3 and TRBJ2-3; 7 bases are shared with TRBD2. This clonotype was obtained from a woman aged 35 to 49 in good health. CDR3 sequence: CASSQRGTSGATETQYF. The CDR3 DNA follows: TGCGCCAGCAGCCAGCGCGGGACCAGCGGGGCCACAGAGACGCAGTATTTT.